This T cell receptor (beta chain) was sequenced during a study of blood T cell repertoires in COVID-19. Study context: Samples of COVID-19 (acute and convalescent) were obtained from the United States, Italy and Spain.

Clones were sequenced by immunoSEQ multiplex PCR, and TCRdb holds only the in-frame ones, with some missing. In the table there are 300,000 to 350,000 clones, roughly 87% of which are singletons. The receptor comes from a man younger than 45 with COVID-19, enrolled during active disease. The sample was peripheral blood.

CDR3 DNA sequence: TGCGCCAGCAGCCAAGACAACTGGGCTGGTGACATTCAGTACTTC. It is translated as CASSQDNWAGDIQYF. V and J are TRBV4-1 and TRBJ2-4; no clear D. The germline V and J ends were trimmed by 0 bases and 8 bases, with 14 bases remaining between them. Germline CDR1 and CDR2: MGHRA and YSYEKL. CDR3 length equals 15 residues.